The 11 T cell receptor beta chains below were found in one sample sequenced in a study of blood T cell repertoires in COVID-19. Only in-frame clones appear in the TCRdb table, and some are missing; sequencing was by immunoSEQ multiplex PCR. The sample gives approximately 130,000 clones, 88% of which show up once; 7.5% to 8% is in the top ten. The sample taken for sequencing was peripheral blood. All receptors come from a middle-aged man with acute or convalescent COVID-19.

V gene TRBV6-5 combines with J gene TRBJ1-1; D may be TRBD1 (5 bases). Germline V CDR1 and CDR2: MNHEY, SVGAGI. Trimming removed 2 bases from V and 4 bases from J, with 14 bases in between. CDR3 length: 15 residues. The CDR3 bases are TGTGCCAGCAGTTACCTTGGCAGGGTCCGCACTGAAGCTTTCTTT. Amino acids: CASSYLGRVRTEAFF.

The chain carries TRBV5-1 and TRBJ1-3, with 11 bases fitting TRBD1. With 2 bases clipped from V and 8 bases from J, the junction kept 6 bases outside the gene matches. In germline, CDR1 is SGHRS, CDR2 YFSETQ. CDR3 length: 15 amino acids. CDR3 nucleotide sequence: TGCGCCAGCAGCTTCGGACAGGGGGCAGGGGACACCATATATTTT. It specifies CASSFGQGAGDTIYF.

The chain recombines TRBV28 with TRBJ2-7, with TRBD2 as a possible D gene (5 bases). Germline V gives CDR1 MDHEN, CDR2 SYDVKM. This CDR3 is built from 12 residues. The germline V and J ends were trimmed by 1 base and 4 bases, with 5 bases remaining between them. In DNA form, the CDR3 reads TGTGCCAGCAGTTTATCGGGGTACGAGCAGTACTTC. Its translation is CASSLSGYEQYF. The variable domain in full, completed from reference TRBV28 and TRBJ2-7, reads DVKVTQSSRYLVKRTGEKVFLECVQDMDHENMFWYRQDPGLGLRLIYFSYDVKMKEKGDIPEGYSVSREKKERFSLILESASTNQTSMYLCASSLSGYEQYFGPGTRLTVT.

This chain uses TRBV7-9 with TRBJ1-3; TRBD1 agrees at 8 bases. This CDR3 is 16 amino acids long. The germline V gene has CDR1 SEHNR and CDR2 FQNEAQ (reference sequence). The ends lost 6 bases at V and 4 bases at J; junction bases unmatched: 11. The DNA for the CDR3 is TGTGCCAGCAGAGTGGCAGGGGGCAGGCCAGGAAACACCATATATTTT. Translated: CASRVAGGRPGNTIYF.

In its sample, this clone was seen once. This chain connects TRBV9 to TRBJ2-1, with 11 nucleotides matching TRBD2. Germline CDR1 SGDLS, CDR2 YYNGEE. CDR3 length: 17 residues. V lost 1 base to trimming and J lost 4 bases; unmatched junction nucleotides: 7. As DNA, the CDR3 is TGTGCCAGCAGCGTACGGGGACTAGCGGAAATTTACAATGAGCAGTTCTTC. Translating gives CASSVRGLAEIYNEQFF.

This sequence joins TRBV19 and TRBJ2-2; 10 nucleotides line up with TRBD2. The CDR3 contains 15 residues. CDR1 is LNHDA, CDR2 SQIVND, per germline (reference sequence). The J segment lost 2 bases and the V segment lost 7 bases, leaving 4 bases of the junction unmatched. For the CDR3, the DNA is TGTGCCAGTATGGGACTAGCGAAAAACACCGGGGAGCTGTTTTTT. It encodes CASMGLAKNTGELFF. The full variable domain, its missing parts supplied by reference TRBV19 and TRBJ2-2, is DGGITQSPKYLFRKEGQNVTLSCEQNLNHDAMYWYRQDPGQGLRLIYYSQIVNDFQKGDIAEGYSVSREKKESFPLTVTSAQKNPTAFYLCASMGLAKNTGELFFGEGSRLTVL.

The chain is built from TRBV12-3 or TRBV12-4 and TRBJ1-5; D may be TRBD1 (6 bases). The CDR3 spans 13 residues. Trimming removed 8 bases from V and 4 bases from J, with 12 bases in between. The CDR3 DNA reads as TGTGCCAGCTCACAGGGAGGGAATCAGCCCCAGCATTTT. It codes for CASSQGGNQPQHF.

The sample holds one count of this clone. This chain's CDR3 is CASSFFPGLAGDTGELFF. CDR3 nucleotide sequence: TGCGCCAGCAGCTTTTTTCCGGGACTAGCGGGAGACACCGGGGAGCTGTTTTTT. The chain carries TRBV5-1 and TRBJ2-2; 14 nucleotides match TRBD2. V was clipped by 2 bases and J by 3 bases; unmatched bases: 6. The CDR3 has 18 residues. CDR1 and CDR2 (germline): SGHRS, YFSETQ.

In nucleotides, the CDR3 is TGTGCCAGCAGCTTGGGTTTAAAAACAGGAAACACCATATATTTT. Translation gives CASSLGLKTGNTIYF. The chain couples TRBV5-8 to TRBJ1-3; D not certain. Deletions cut 0 bases from V and 4 bases from J, with 11 bases between. CDR1 is SGHTS and CDR2 is YDEGEE in the germline V gene. CDR3 length: 15 amino acids.

This chain uses TRBV6-6 with TRBJ1-2, with D tentatively TRBD1 (6 bases). In germline, CDR1 is MNHNY, CDR2 SVGAGI (reference sequence). The V end lost 6 bases, the J end lost 2 bases, and 10 bases lay between the germline ends. CDR3 size: 13 residues. Here the CDR3 reads CASSGQHNYGYTF. CDR3 nucleotides: TGTGCCAGCAGCGGACAGCACAACTATGGCTACACCTTC.

This chain links TRBV6-6 with TRBJ2-3, with 11 bases identical to TRBD2. The CDR3 runs 16 residues. Germline-derived CDR1 and CDR2 are MNHNY and SVGAGI (reference sequence). Unmatched junction bases numbered 12, after V lost 7 bases and J lost 6 bases. The DNA for the CDR3 is TGTGCCAGCATTGCCGACCTACTAGCGGGAGCGGATACGCAGTATTTT. This translates into CASIADLLAGADTQYF.